Listed below are T cell receptor beta chains from one sample, sequenced in a study of blood T cells in healthy people across ages. TCRdb fed the 5' RACE reads into MiXCR, producing one record per CDR3 protein. This sample has hundreds of thousands of distinct CDR3 sequences; around half occur once, and the top ten carry around 23%. The sample taken for sequencing was blood. The receptors originated from a man aged 80 or over in good health. Each CDR3 is given without its conserved first and last residue. Clone size is not always given. Where it is, it says once, few, many or a class for expanded clones.

abundance	v_gene	j_gene	CDR3aa
NA	TRBV20-1	TRBJ1-6	SARAGQSGNSPLH
NA	TRBV15	TRBJ2-2	ATSRDHPGTGDPGELF
NA	TRBV7-3	TRBJ2-3	ATALNSGDTQY
once	TRBV15	TRBJ1-4	ATSRDRTVGEKLF
few	TRBV20-1	TRBJ2-1	SARPHRVSSYNEQF
NA	TRBV4-1	TRBJ2-7	ASSQDGKGEQY
NA	TRBV2	TRBJ2-1	ASSEASGGYNEQF
once	TRBV7-2	TRBJ2-7	ASSLSRGFYEQY
NA	TRBV9	TRBJ2-7	ASSLDTSYEQY
NA	TRBV7-8	TRBJ1-5	ASSPIRDSNQPQH
NA	TRBV21-1	TRBJ2-7	ASSKAWTGGSYEQY
once	TRBV25-1	TRBJ2-1	ASLSKTGGWNEQF
few	TRBV9	TRBJ2-5	ASSKGSTSGQETQY
few	TRBV29-1	TRBJ1-2	SAHDNRYYGYT
NA	TRBV5-1	TRBJ2-5	ASRDQGVETQY
many	TRBV6-6	TRBJ1-5	ASSHFGGYSNQPQH
few	TRBV7-2	TRBJ2-6	ASSLWGTGVSGANVLT
few	TRBV5-1	TRBJ2-1	ASSLGSQSYNEQF
many	TRBV7-2	TRBJ2-3	ASSKLLSTDTQY
few	TRBV5-1	TRBJ2-5	ASSPPGSGKGNEQY
NA	TRBV29-1	TRBJ2-2	SIGWGTGELF
NA	TRBV29-1	TRBJ2-1	SVDPGTGDYNEQF
once	TRBV7-6	TRBJ2-7	ASSLGDRVY
NA	TRBV20-1	TRBJ1-6	SALQLTGLRSPLH
few	TRBV28	TRBJ1-4	ASSLLEKLF
few	TRBV20-1	TRBJ2-3	SASRVAGAVDTQY
NA	TRBV20-1	TRBJ2-7	SARGLAGGSDGEQY
NA	TRBV20-1	TRBJ1-2	SARGRGYGYT
NA	TRBV11-2	TRBJ2-5	ASSLLLPTRVRAETQY
few	TRBV7-9	TRBJ2-1	ASSSNTYNEQF